These 9 T cell receptor beta chains originate from one sample sequenced in a study of human T cells and chemical hapten exposure. Specified time point: patch test 1, 2 weeks after DPC sensitization. Treatment specified: therapeutic diphenylcyclopropenone sensitization with weekly scalp DPC. TCRdb analysed the RACE reads with MiXCR anew, one entry per CDR3 protein. This sample has about 120,000 distinct CDR3 sequences, with about 13% found just once. Material: whole blood, obtained in connection with sensitization to the hapten diphenylcyclopropenone (DPC). The receptors were sampled from a young man with alopecia areata. Some clones in this sample may be carry-over from other donors' samples.

The chain carries TRBV7-7 and TRBJ2-5; maybe TRBD1 (6 bases). CDR1 SSHAT and CDR2 FNYEAQ come from the germline V gene (reference sequence). Trimming left V 10 bases short and J 1 base short, with 10 bases between. The CDR3 loop spans 12 amino acids. The CDR3 coding sequence is TGTGCCACCAAGACAGGCCAAGAGACCCAGTACTTC. Residues: CATKTGQETQYF.

The chain carries TRBV2 and TRBJ2-3; D ambiguous. Trimming removed 6 bases at V and 3 bases at J, with 10 bases between. There are 13 residues in the CDR3. Germline CDR1 is SNHLY and CDR2 is FYNNEI. As DNA, the CDR3 is TGTGCCAGCAGGGAAAGACTGACAGATACGCAGTATTTT. Residues: CASRERLTDTQYF.

This clonotype was seen a few times. The V gene is TRBV4-2, the J gene TRBJ2-3, with 7 bases fitting TRBD2. The V and J ends lost 1 base and 8 bases, in that order; junction bases with no gene match: 12. Looked up from germline, CDR1 is LGHNA and CDR2 is YNFKEQ. This CDR3 region has 16 residues. CDR3 region: CASSQVWAGDRVTQYF. DNA of the CDR3: TGTGCCAGCAGCCAAGTCTGGGCGGGGGATCGGGTTACGCAGTATTTT.

The chain combines TRBV7-8 with TRBJ1-1; 8 bases are shared with TRBD1. Per the germline V gene, CDR1 is SGHVS and CDR2 is FQNEAQ. This CDR3 comprises 13 residues. J lost 8 bases, V lost 5 bases, and 7 bases had no gene match. CDR3 protein: CASSPDRATEAFF. Written as DNA, the CDR3 is TGTGCCAGCAGCCCGGACAGGGCAACCGAAGCTTTCTTT.

This clonotype was found many times. The chain has TRBV6-2 or TRBV6-3 and TRBJ2-1; TRBD1 aligns across 9 bases. The CDR3 has 14 amino acids. V shed 4 bases and J 4 bases; nucleotides not matched to a gene: 2. Germline assignment: CDR1 MNHEY and CDR2 SVGEGT. CDR3 sequence: CASSWTGVYNEQFF. In nucleotides, the CDR3 is TGTGCCAGCAGTTGGACAGGGGTTTACAATGAGCAGTTCTTC.

This clonotype was seen a few times. This chain connects TRBV19 to TRBJ1-4, with 7 nucleotides matching TRBD1. V dropped 7 bases and J dropped 1; count of bases not matched to a gene: 6. In germline, CDR1 is LNHDA, CDR2 SQIVND (reference sequence). The CDR3 length is 15 residues. The CDR3 nucleotides read TGTGCCAGTACTTCTTACAGGGGAACTAATGAAAAACTGTTTTTT. It codes for CASTSYRGTNEKLFF.

This clonotype was detected a few times. The gene calls are TRBV9 and TRBJ1-1, with TRBD1 as a possible D gene (5 bases). There are 15 residues in the CDR3. V was trimmed by 3 bases and J by 3 bases, leaving 15 bases between them. The germline CDR1 and CDR2 sequences are SGDLS and YYNGEE. The CDR3 sequence is CASSASFGTDTEAFF. In DNA, the CDR3 is TGTGCCAGCAGCGCCTCTTTCGGGACGGACACTGAAGCTTTCTTT.

V and J are TRBV19 and TRBJ2-1; D may be TRBD1 (5 bases). The CDR3 runs 15 residues. Germline CDR1 is LNHDA and CDR2 is SQIVND (reference sequence). V lost 1 base, J lost 6 bases, and 13 bases lay in between. CDR3: CASSIVQAATNEQFF. In DNA, the CDR3 is TGTGCCAGTAGTATAGTACAGGCAGCAACCAATGAGCAGTTCTTC. The full variable domain, its missing parts supplied by reference TRBV19 and TRBJ2-1, is DGGITQSPKYLFRKEGQNVTLSCEQNLNHDAMYWYRQDPGQGLRLIYYSQIVNDFQKGDIAEGYSVSREKKESFPLTVTSAQKNPTAFYLCASSIVQAATNEQFFGPGTRLTVL.

This clonotype was seen a handful of times. This rearrangement joins TRBV5-4 to TRBJ1-2; tentatively, D is TRBD1 (5 bases). The V gene lost 1 base and the J gene lost 3 bases, with 13 bases spanning the gap. From germline, CDR1 is SGHNT and CDR2 YYREEE (reference sequence). This CDR3 is built from 15 residues. As DNA, the CDR3 is TGTGCCAGCAGCTTGACAGGCGGAGACTACTATGGCTACACCTTC. It encodes CASSLTGGDYYGYTF.